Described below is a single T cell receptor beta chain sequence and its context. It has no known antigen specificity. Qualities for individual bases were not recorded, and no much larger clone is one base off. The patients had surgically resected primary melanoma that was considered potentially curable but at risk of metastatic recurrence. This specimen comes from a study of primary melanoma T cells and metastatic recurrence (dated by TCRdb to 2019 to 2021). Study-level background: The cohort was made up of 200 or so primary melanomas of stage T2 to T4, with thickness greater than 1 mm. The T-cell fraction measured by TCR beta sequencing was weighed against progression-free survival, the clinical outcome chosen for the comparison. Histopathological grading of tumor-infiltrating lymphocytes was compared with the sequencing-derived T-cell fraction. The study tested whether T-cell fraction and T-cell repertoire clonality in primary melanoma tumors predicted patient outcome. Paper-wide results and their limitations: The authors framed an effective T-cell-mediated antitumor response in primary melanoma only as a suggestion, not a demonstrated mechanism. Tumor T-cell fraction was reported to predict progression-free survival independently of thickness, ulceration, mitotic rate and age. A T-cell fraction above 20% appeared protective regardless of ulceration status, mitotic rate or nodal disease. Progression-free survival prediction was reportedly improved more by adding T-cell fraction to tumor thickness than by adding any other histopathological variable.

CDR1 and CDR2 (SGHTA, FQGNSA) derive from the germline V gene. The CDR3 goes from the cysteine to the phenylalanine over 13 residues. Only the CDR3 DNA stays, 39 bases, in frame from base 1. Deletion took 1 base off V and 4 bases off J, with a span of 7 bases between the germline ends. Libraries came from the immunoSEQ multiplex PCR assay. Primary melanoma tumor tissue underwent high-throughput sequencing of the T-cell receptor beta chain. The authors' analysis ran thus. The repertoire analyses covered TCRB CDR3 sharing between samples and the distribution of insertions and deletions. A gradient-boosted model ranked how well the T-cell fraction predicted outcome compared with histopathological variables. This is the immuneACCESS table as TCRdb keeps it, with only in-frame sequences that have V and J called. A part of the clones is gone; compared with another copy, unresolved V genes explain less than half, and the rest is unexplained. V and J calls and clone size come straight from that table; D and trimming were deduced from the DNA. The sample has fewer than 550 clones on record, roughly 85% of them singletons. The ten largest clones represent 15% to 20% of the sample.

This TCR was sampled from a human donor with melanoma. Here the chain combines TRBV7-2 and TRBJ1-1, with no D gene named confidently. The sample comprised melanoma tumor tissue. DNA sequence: TGTGCCAGCAGCTTAGTGGGAACCACTGAAGCTTTCTTT. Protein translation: CASSLVGTTEAFF.